The rows below give T cell receptor beta chains drawn from one sample of a study of OX40 agonist ivuxolimab in advanced cancers. Measured with immunoSEQ multiplex PCR; TCRdb has only the in-frame clones, and not every one. This table has 65,000 to 85,000 clones, about 87% appearing once. This material consisted of CD4+ or CD8+ T cells sorted from blood, taken in a trial of the OX40 agonist ivuxolimab. The receptors stem from an adult with an advanced solid tumor such as melanoma, head and neck, liver or kidney cancer. The CDR3 runs from the conserved cysteine through the conserved F or W. The D gene is left open where the match is weak. Not all rows give a size; the values are once, few, many and, for expanded clones, a class.

TRBD1	NA	TRBV4-1	TRBJ1-1	CASSQEAGGMVRTEAFF	TGCGCCAGCAGCCAAGAGGCAGGGGGCATGGTTAGGACTGAAGCTTTCTTT
TRBD1	NA	TRBV6-1	TRBJ1-4	CASTRTGTNEKLFF	TGTGCCAGCACCCGGACAGGGACTAATGAAAAACTGTTTTTT
NA	NA	TRBV10-3	TRBJ2-7	CAISEGQGPYEQYF	TGTGCCATCAGTGAAGGTCAGGGACCTTACGAGCAGTACTTC
NA	NA	TRBV11-3	TRBJ2-1	CASSSQGQEQFF	TGTGCCAGCAGCTCCCAGGGTCAGGAGCAGTTCTTC
NA	NA	TRBV6-5	TRBJ2-2	CASGRGSNTGELFF	TGTGCCAGCGGCCGGGGGTCTAACACCGGGGAGCTGTTTTTT
NA	NA	TRBV10-3	TRBJ1-3	CAISDGSSGNTIYF	TGTGCCATCAGTGACGGCAGCTCTGGAAACACCATATATTTT
NA	NA	TRBV29-1	TRBJ2-7	CSTAGQGGAQYF	TGCAGCACTGCGGGGCAGGGAGGAGCGCAGTACTTC
TRBD1	NA	TRBV28	TRBJ1-2	CATQMGQGGYTF	TGTGCCACCCAGATGGGACAGGGAGGCTACACCTTC
NA	NA	TRBV6-6	TRBJ2-7	CASRDGGSVYEQYF	TGTGCCAGCAGGGACGGCGGCTCCGTCTACGAGCAGTACTTC
NA	NA	TRBV2	TRBJ1-1	CASIPTNTAEAFF	TGTGCCAGCATCCCCACCAACACCGCTGAAGCTTTCTTT
NA	NA	TRBV2	TRBJ1-2	CAGRQSNYGYTF	TGTGCCGGTAGACAGTCTAACTATGGCTACACCTTC
NA	NA	TRBV6-4	TRBJ2-1	CASSGLVAYNEQFF	TGTGCCAGCAGTGGACTAGTTGCCTACAATGAGCAGTTCTTC
NA	NA	TRBV9	TRBJ1-2	CASSVPGSGGYTF	TGTGCCAGCAGCGTGCCAGGGTCGGGTGGCTACACCTTC
NA	NA	TRBV7-8	TRBJ1-5	CASSLLIPFDQPQHF	TGTGCCAGCAGCTTGCTCATTCCTTTTGATCAGCCCCAGCATTTT
TRBD1	once	TRBV28	TRBJ1-1	CASLTGTGDGSEAFF	TGTGCCAGTCTGACCGGGACAGGGGATGGTAGTGAAGCTTTCTTT
TRBD2	NA	TRBV19	TRBJ2-5	CASRPGDSGGSETQYF	TGTGCCAGTAGACCCGGAGATAGCGGGGGGTCAGAGACCCAGTACTTC
NA	NA	TRBV4-1	TRBJ1-2	CASSQGVGDPNHYGYTF	TGCGCCAGCAGCCAAGGGGTGGGGGACCCTAACCATTATGGCTACACCTTC
NA	NA	TRBV4-2	TRBJ2-1	CASSQEGGPGGDEQFF	TGTGCCAGCAGCCAAGAAGGCGGGCCTGGGGGAGATGAGCAGTTCTTC
NA	NA	TRBV7-3	TRBJ2-3	CASSLMGGGDTQYF	TGTGCCAGCAGCTTAATGGGGGGCGGAGATACGCAGTATTTT
NA	NA	TRBV28	TRBJ1-1	CASSLAGIKAFF	TGTGCCAGCAGTTTAGCGGGGATTAAAGCTTTCTTT
TRBD1	NA	TRBV7-3	TRBJ2-1	CASSRDREHNNEQFF	TGTGCCAGCAGCCGAGACAGGGAACACAACAATGAGCAGTTCTTC
NA	NA	TRBV5-5	TRBJ1-2	CASSFDSTANGYTF	TGTGCCAGCAGCTTTGACAGTACGGCCAATGGCTACACCTTC
NA	NA	TRBV5-6	TRBJ1-1	CASSSATYGGRMNTEAFF	TGTGCCAGCAGCTCTGCGACCTATGGGGGCAGAATGAACACTGAAGCTTTCTTT
NA	NA	TRBV5-5	TRBJ1-5	CASSVGGVQPQHF	TGTGCCAGCAGCGTCGGAGGGGTTCAGCCCCAGCATTTT
NA	NA	TRBV4-3	TRBJ1-1	CASSRGRNTEAFF	TGCGCCAGCAGCCGAGGGAGGAACACTGAAGCTTTCTTT
NA	NA	TRBV5-1	TRBJ2-1	CASSLDRSYNEQFF	TGCGCCAGCAGCTTGGACAGGAGTTACAATGAGCAGTTCTTC
NA	NA	TRBV6-4	TRBJ1-2	CASSVGPTYGYTF	TGTGCCAGCAGTGTCGGACCGACCTATGGCTACACCTTC
TRBD1	NA	TRBV7-9	TRBJ1-3	CASSRDSSGNTIYF	TGTGCCAGCAGCCGGGACAGCTCTGGAAACACCATATATTTT
NA	NA	TRBV7-2	TRBJ2-7	CASSYDGAGTYEQYF	TGTGCCAGCAGCTACGACGGTGCGGGAACCTACGAGCAGTACTTC
NA	NA	TRBV5-1	TRBJ1-3	CASSLYGGNTIYF	TGCGCCAGCAGCTTGTACGGGGGAAACACCATATATTTT
TRBD1	NA	TRBV19	TRBJ1-3	CASRRQGAEGNTIYF	TGTGCCAGTAGAAGACAGGGAGCTGAAGGAAACACCATATATTTT
NA	NA	TRBV28	TRBJ1-3	CASRGALGYSGNTIYF	TGTGCCAGCAGGGGTGCCTTGGGGTACTCTGGAAACACCATATATTTT
NA	NA	TRBV15	TRBJ1-6	CATSRDYSPSPLHF	TGTGCCACCAGCAGAGACTACAGTCCTTCACCCCTCCACTTT
TRBD1	NA	TRBV28	TRBJ1-1	CASTTGVIKNGAFF	TGTGCCAGCACGACAGGGGTAATCAAAAATGGAGCTTTCTTT
NA	NA	TRBV4-1	TRBJ2-3	CASSRSEGRTDTQYF	TGCGCCAGCAGCCGGTCGGAGGGTCGGACAGATACGCAGTATTTT
NA	NA	TRBV5-4	TRBJ2-3	CASSLGTGSDTQYF	TGTGCCAGCAGCTTGGGGACCGGGTCAGATACGCAGTATTTT
TRBD1	NA	TRBV9	TRBJ1-3	CASSSGGRTSSGNTIYF	TGTGCCAGCTCCTCAGGGGGCAGGACCTCCTCTGGAAACACCATATATTTT
TRBD1	NA	TRBV5-6	TRBJ1-1	CASSLDRTGGLWGTEAFF	TGTGCCAGCAGCTTGGATAGGACAGGGGGTCTATGGGGCACTGAAGCTTTCTTT
NA	once	TRBV30	TRBJ2-7	CAWSVQGGEQYF	TGTGCCTGGAGTGTGCAGGGGGGCGAGCAGTACTTC
NA	NA	TRBV13	TRBJ2-2	CASSKFRNANTGELFF	TGTGCCAGCAGCAAGTTCCGAAATGCGAACACCGGGGAGCTGTTTTTT
NA	NA	TRBV5-4	TRBJ2-3	CASSLQTVSTDTQYF	TGTGCCAGCAGCTTGCAGACAGTTAGCACAGATACGCAGTATTTT
TRBD2	NA	TRBV7-3	TRBJ2-3	CASSLGLADTDTQYF	TGTGCCAGCAGCTTAGGGCTAGCGGACACAGATACGCAGTATTTT